This TCR beta chain was sequenced for a study of molecular identifiers for immune sequencing clone quantification. Study-wide findings and caveats: Clones above 20 RNA copies held over 98% of effector molecules, under 1% in naive cells.

Germline assignment: CDR1 SGHDT and CDR2 YYEEEE. The V end was cut by 7 bases, the J end by 6 bases, with 22 bases between. The CDR3 runs to 15 residues. Each CDR3 protein is one row after TCRdb ran MiXCR on the PCR reads. The sample lists about 320,000 distinct CDR3 sequences; roughly a quarter were seen once. CD8+CD4-CCR7+CD45RA+ sorting gave the naive CD8 T cells. Worth noting for this clonotype: Its specificity is unknown.

The V gene is TRBV5-6, the J gene TRBJ1-1; TRBD1 might be the D (5 bases). The sequenced sample consisted of naive CD8+ T cells from blood, with Jurkat cell RNA spiked in. Stated subset: FACS-sorted CD8+CD4-CCR7+CD45RA+ naive T cells. The receptor comes from a human donor in good health. Some libraries in this study had Jurkat cell RNA spiked in. In nucleotides, the CDR3 is TGTGCCAGCTATGCAGGGAGTTTCGGTATCGCTGAAGCTTTCTTT. Translation: CASYAGSFGIAEAFF. The full variable domain, rest sourced from reference TRBV5-6 and TRBJ1-1, is DAGVTQSPTHLIKTRGQQVTLRCSPKSGHDTVSWYQQALGQGPQFIFQYYEEEERQRGNFPDRFSGHQFPNYSSELNVNALLLGDSALYLCASYAGSFGIAEAFFGQGTRLTVV.